This T cell receptor (beta chain) emerged from a study of shared clonotypes between healthy human individuals. Regarding the study as a whole: Sequencing depth was expected to affect clonotype sharing among donors.

CDR1 and CDR2 (germline): SGHTA, FQGNSA. Trimming cost V 5 bases and J 3 bases; bases outside gene matches: 2. The CDR3 loop spans 13 amino acids. Everyone who donated was a Caucasian adult who lived in Nashville, Tennessee. This clone was detected a few times. Its antigen is not known. Evenly divided among several immunoSEQ plates was the genomic DNA of each subset. Methods used by the authors: Junction-only immunoSEQ data arrived without quality scores, meaning filtering differed. Assay: immunoSEQ multiplex PCR; the TCRdb copy retains only in-frame clones and omits some. V and J calls and clone size are those listed in that table; D and trimming were worked out from the DNA. The sample has under 600,000 clones, roughly four fifths seen once.

Sequenced sample: PBMCs. The receptor was isolated from a woman between 40 and 55 years old in good health. Some clones in this sample may be carry-over from other donors' samples. The chain uses TRBV7-2 and TRBJ1-2, with 8 bases matching TRBD1. The CDR3 sequence: CASSQDRDYGYTF. In DNA, the CDR3 is TGTGCCAGCAGCCAGGACAGGGACTATGGCTACACCTTC.